The clone carrying this TCR beta chain was picked up many times. The antigen is unknown. Bulk TCR libraries used previously described methods and listed TCR primers. TCRdb fed the PCR reads into MiXCR, producing one record per CDR3 protein. This table has 300,000 to 350,000 distinct CDR3 sequences, around 21% appearing once. Germline assignment: CDR1 MNHEY and CDR2 SVGEGT. V lost 2 bases and J lost 7, with 8 bases in between. This CDR3 has 13 residues. The data originate from a study of molecular identifiers for immune sequencing clone quantification. Findings of the study overall: Over 97% of effector molecules, but under 1% in naive cells, were held by clones with more than 20 RNA copies.

Sorted naive CD8 T cells, about 20,000 to 1,100,000, were sequenced from 10%, 30% or 50% RNA. Based on a CD8+CD4-CCR7+CD45RA+ profile, naive CD8 T cells were sorted. Sequenced sample: naive CD8+ T cells from blood, with Jurkat cell RNA spiked in. The subset is: FACS-sorted CD8+CD4-CCR7+CD45RA+ naive T cells. V gene TRBV6-2 or TRBV6-3 combines with J gene TRBJ2-2; D is unresolved. The receptor comes from a human donor in good health. Some libraries in this study had Jurkat cell RNA spiked in. CDR3 bases: TGTGCCAGCAGTTACGGGATGGTCGGGGAGCTGTTTTTT. Translated: CASSYGMVGELFF.